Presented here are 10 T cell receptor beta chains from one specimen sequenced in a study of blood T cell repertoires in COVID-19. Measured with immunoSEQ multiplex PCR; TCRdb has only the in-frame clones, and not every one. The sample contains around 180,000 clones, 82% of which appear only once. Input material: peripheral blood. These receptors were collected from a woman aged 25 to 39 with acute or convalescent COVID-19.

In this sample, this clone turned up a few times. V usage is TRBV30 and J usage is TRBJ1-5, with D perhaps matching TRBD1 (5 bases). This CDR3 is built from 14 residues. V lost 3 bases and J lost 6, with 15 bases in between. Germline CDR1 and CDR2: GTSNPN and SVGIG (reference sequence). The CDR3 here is CAWRTGGTRQPQHF. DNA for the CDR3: TGTGCCTGGAGGACGGGGGGGACGCGTCAGCCCCAGCATTTT. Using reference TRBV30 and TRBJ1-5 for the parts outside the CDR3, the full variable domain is SQTIHQWPATLVQPVGSPLSLECTVEGTSNPNLYWYRQAAGRGLQLLFYSVGIGQISSEVPQNLSASRPQDRQFILSSKKLLLSDSGFYLCAWRTGGTRQPQHFGDGTRLSIL.

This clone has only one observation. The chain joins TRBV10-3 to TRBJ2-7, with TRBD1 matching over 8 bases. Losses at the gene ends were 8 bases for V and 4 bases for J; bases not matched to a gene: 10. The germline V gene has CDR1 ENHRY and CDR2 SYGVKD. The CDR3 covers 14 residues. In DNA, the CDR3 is TGTGCCATCGGGTTCGGACAGGGTTCGTACGAGCAGTACTTC. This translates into CAIGFGQGSYEQYF.

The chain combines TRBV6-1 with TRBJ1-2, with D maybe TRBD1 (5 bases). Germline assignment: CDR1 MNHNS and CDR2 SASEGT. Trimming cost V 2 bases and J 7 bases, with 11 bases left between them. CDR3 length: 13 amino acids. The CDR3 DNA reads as TGTGCCAGCAGTGAACAGCTTGGGGCTGGCTACACCTTC. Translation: CASSEQLGAGYTF.

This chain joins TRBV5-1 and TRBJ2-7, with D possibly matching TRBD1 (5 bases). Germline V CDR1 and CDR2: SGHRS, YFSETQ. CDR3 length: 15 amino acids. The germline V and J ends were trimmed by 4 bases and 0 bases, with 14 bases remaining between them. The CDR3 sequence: CASSHETVSSYEQYF. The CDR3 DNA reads TGCGCCAGCAGCCACGAGACAGTGAGCTCCTACGAGCAGTACTTC. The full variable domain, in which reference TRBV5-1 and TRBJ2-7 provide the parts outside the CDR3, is KAGVTQTPRYLIKTRGQQVTLSCSPISGHRSVSWYQQTPGQGLQFLFEYFSETQRNKGNFPGRFSGRQFSNSRSEMNVSTLELGDSALYLCASSHETVSSYEQYFGPGTRLTVT.

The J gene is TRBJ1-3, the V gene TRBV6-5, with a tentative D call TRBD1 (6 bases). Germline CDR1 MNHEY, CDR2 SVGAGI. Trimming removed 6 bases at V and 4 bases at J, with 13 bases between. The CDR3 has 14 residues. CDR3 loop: CASRFRGYGNTIYF. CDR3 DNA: TGTGCCAGCAGATTCAGGGGCTACGGAAACACCATATATTTT.

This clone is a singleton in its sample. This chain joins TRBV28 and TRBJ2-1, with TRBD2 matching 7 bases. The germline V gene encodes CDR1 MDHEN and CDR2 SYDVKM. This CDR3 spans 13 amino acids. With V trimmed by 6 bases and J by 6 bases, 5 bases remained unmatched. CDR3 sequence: CASRHSGRNEQFF. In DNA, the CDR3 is TGTGCCAGCAGACATAGCGGGCGCAATGAGCAGTTCTTC.

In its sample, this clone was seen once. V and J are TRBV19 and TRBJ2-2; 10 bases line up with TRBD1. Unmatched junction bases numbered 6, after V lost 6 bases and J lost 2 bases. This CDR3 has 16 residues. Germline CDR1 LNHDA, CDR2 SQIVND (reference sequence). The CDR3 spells CASSAGQGSNTGELFF. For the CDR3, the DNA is TGTGCCAGTAGCGCGGGACAGGGGAGTAACACCGGGGAGCTGTTTTTT. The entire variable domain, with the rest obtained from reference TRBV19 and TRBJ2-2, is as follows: DGGITQSPKYLFRKEGQNVTLSCEQNLNHDAMYWYRQDPGQGLRLIYYSQIVNDFQKGDIAEGYSVSREKKESFPLTVTSAQKNPTAFYLCASSAGQGSNTGELFFGEGSRLTVL.

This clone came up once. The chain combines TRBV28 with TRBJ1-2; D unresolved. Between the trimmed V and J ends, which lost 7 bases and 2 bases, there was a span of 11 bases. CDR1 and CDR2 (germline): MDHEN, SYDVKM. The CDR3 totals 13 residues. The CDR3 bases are TGTGCCAGCACGCGGGCAGGAAACTATGGCTACACCTTC. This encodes CASTRAGNYGYTF.

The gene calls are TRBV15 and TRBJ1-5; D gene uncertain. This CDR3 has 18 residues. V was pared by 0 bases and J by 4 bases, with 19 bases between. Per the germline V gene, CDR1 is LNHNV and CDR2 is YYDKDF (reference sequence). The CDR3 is CATSRDRSLRGLNQPQHF. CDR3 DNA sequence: TGTGCCACCAGCAGAGATAGGAGCCTGCGAGGCCTAAATCAGCCCCAGCATTTT.

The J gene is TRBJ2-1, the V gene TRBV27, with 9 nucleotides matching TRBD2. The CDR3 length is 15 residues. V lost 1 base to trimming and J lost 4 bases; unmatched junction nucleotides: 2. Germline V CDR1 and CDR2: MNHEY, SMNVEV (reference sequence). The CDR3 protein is CASSLLAGEYNEQFF. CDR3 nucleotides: TGTGCCAGCAGTTTATTAGCGGGGGAATACAATGAGCAGTTCTTC.